Shown below are 7 T cell receptor beta chains from a single sample sequenced in a study of blood T cell repertoires in COVID-19. Some clones are missing from TCRdb's copy, which holds only in-frame ones; the method was immunoSEQ multiplex PCR. The sample has 150,000 or so clones, 65% to 90% seen once. Sequenced: peripheral blood. The receptors originated from a man aged 55 to 70 with acute or convalescent COVID-19.

This chain connects TRBV9 to TRBJ2-1; tentatively, D is TRBD2 (5 bases). Trimming removed 0 bases from V and 9 bases from J, with 7 bases in between. Per germline, CDR1 SGDLS and CDR2 YYNGEE. The CDR3 sequence is 12 residues long. CDR3 protein: CASSVDLAEQFF. The CDR3 DNA sequence: TGTGCCAGCAGCGTAGACCTAGCTGAGCAGTTCTTC.

The genes are TRBV7-9 and TRBJ2-2; maybe TRBD1 (6 bases). Germline V gene data show CDR1 as SEHNR and CDR2 as FQNEAQ (reference sequence). The CDR3 sequence is 16 residues long. V was pared by 5 bases and J by 1 base, with 14 bases between. The CDR3 is CASSGRGGMNTGELFF. The CDR3 DNA follows: TGTGCCAGCAGCGGGAGAGGGGGAATGAACACCGGGGAGCTGTTTTTT.

The chain recombines TRBV29-1 with TRBJ1-2; 8 positions agree with TRBD1. V was clipped by 4 bases and J by 3 bases; unmatched bases: 4. CDR3 length: 13 amino acids. CDR1 and CDR2 (germline): SQVTM, ANQGSEA. This CDR3 reads CSVADRVDYGYTF. The DNA of the CDR3 is TGCAGCGTTGCGGACAGGGTGGACTATGGCTACACCTTC.

This chain connects TRBV3-1 (or the pseudogene TRBV3-2) to TRBJ2-3; 12 bases line up with TRBD2. Germline CDR1 is LGHDT and CDR2 is YNNKEL (reference sequence). CDR3 length: 16 residues. J lost 6 bases, V lost 0 bases, and 4 bases had no gene match. The CDR3 bases are TGTGCCAGCAGCCAAGAGGGCCTAGCGGGAGGGGATACGCAGTATTTT. Translating gives CASSQEGLAGGDTQYF.

The V gene is TRBV3-1 (or the pseudogene TRBV3-2), the J gene TRBJ2-7; D perhaps matches TRBD2 (6 bases). V gave up 3 bases and J gave up 7 bases, with 13 bases separating them. Germline assignment: CDR1 LGHDT and CDR2 YNNKEL (reference sequence). The CDR3 spans 13 residues. CDR3 bases: TGTGCCAGCAGCCAGCCCGGGGCGGGAGAGCAGTACTTC. Amino acid sequence: CASSQPGAGEQYF.

The V call is TRBV19, the J call TRBJ2-2; 11 nucleotides align to TRBD1. The germline gives CDR1 LNHDA, CDR2 SQIVND (reference sequence). The CDR3 contains 15 residues. V was clipped by 5 bases and J by 7 bases; unmatched bases: 6. As DNA, the CDR3 is TGTGCCAGTAGTTCCCCGGGACAGGGGGTCGGGGAGCTGTTTTTT. Translating it yields CASSSPGQGVGELFF.

The chain has TRBV5-1 and TRBJ2-5, with D possibly matching TRBD1 (6 bases). Germline CDR1 SGHRS, CDR2 YFSETQ. Trimming stripped 4 bases from V and 2 bases from J, with 12 bases between. The CDR3 runs to 14 residues. The CDR3 sequence is CASSRTASQETQYF. The CDR3 DNA is TGCGCCAGCAGCCGGACAGCGAGTCAAGAGACCCAGTACTTC. Full variable domain (outside the CDR3, taken from reference TRBV5-1 and TRBJ2-5): KAGVTQTPRYLIKTRGQQVTLSCSPISGHRSVSWYQQTPGQGLQFLFEYFSETQRNKGNFPGRFSGRQFSNSRSEMNVSTLELGDSALYLCASSRTASQETQYFGPGTRLLVL.